Shown below are 23 T cell receptor beta chains from a single sample sequenced in a study of CD8 T cells in Susac syndrome. With random hexamers, roughly 0.45 to 1 ug RNA was reverse transcribed. One entry per CDR3 protein, called by TCRdb with MiXCR from the immunoSEQ multiplex PCR reads. This sample yields about 85,000 distinct CDR3 sequences, of which 85% to 95% are seen a single time; 0.4% to 0.5% belongs to the top ten. Source material: CD8+ T cells from PBMCs. The receptors derive from a human donor with Susac syndrome.

The chain has TRBV11-2 and TRBJ1-5; D is ambiguous. The CDR3 length is 12 residues. CDR1 is SGHAT, CDR2 FQNNGV, per germline. Trimming left V 4 bases short and J 4 bases short, with 5 bases between. The CDR3 nucleotides read TGTGCCAGCAGCTCAGAGAATCAGCCCCAGCATTTT. This gives the protein CASSSENQPQHF. Variable domain in full (rest from reference TRBV11-2 and TRBJ1-5): EAGVAQSPRYKIIEKRQSVAFWCNPISGHATLYWYQQILGQGPKLLIQFQNNGVVDDSQLPKDRFSAERLKGVDSTLKIQPAKLEDSAVYLCASSSENQPQHFGDGTRLSIL.

V gene TRBV15 combines with J gene TRBJ2-5; 9 nucleotides line up with TRBD1. Germline CDR1 reads LNHNV; CDR2 reads YYDKDF (reference sequence). This CDR3 region has 13 residues. The trim removed 9 bases at V and 7 bases at J, leaving 9 bases unmatched. The CDR3 loop reads CATGDRERGTQYF. The DNA of the CDR3 is TGTGCCACGGGGGACAGGGAGAGGGGGACCCAGTACTTC.

This chain joins TRBV19 and TRBJ1-1, with 7 bases aligning to TRBD1. The J segment lost 2 bases and the V segment lost 3 bases, leaving 3 bases of the junction unmatched. CDR1 and CDR2 (germline): LNHDA, SQIVND (reference sequence). This CDR3 has 14 amino acids. The CDR3 DNA reads TGTGCCAGTAGTATCCGGGACAGCAACACTGAAGCTTTCTTT. Its translation is CASSIRDSNTEAFF.

The chain links TRBV30 to TRBJ1-5; D not resolved. Germline lookup yields CDR1 GTSNPN and CDR2 SVGIG (reference sequence). CDR3 length equals 12 residues. CDR3: CPLPMGNQPQHF. The CDR3, as DNA: TGTCCCCTTCCGATGGGCAATCAGCCCCAGCATTTT.

This chain connects TRBV14 to TRBJ2-5; no reliable D call. The V gene's germline CDR1 is SGHDN and CDR2 FVKESK. Deletions cut 0 bases from V and 4 bases from J, with 12 bases between. CDR3 size: 15 residues. In DNA form, the CDR3 reads TGTGCCAGCAGCCAAGATAAGGGTTTGTTAGAGACCCAGTACTTC. It codes for CASSQDKGLLETQYF.

This clonotype has a handful of counts. V and J are TRBV6-5 and TRBJ1-1, with D perhaps matching TRBD1 (5 bases). Trimming shortened V by 6 bases and J by 2 bases, and 10 bases separated the two germline ends. This CDR3 has 13 residues. Looked up from germline, CDR1 is MNHEY and CDR2 is SVGAGI. Here the CDR3 reads CASRTGGNTEAFF. The CDR3 DNA follows: TGTGCCAGCAGGACTGGGGGAAACACTGAAGCTTTCTTT.

The chain couples TRBV14 to TRBJ2-7; D not resolved. The CDR3 extends over 12 amino acids. V dropped 1 base and J dropped 2 bases, with 3 bases sitting between them. CDR1 is SGHDN, CDR2 FVKESK, per germline. This CDR3 is CASSQAAYEQYF. The CDR3 DNA is TGTGCCAGCAGCCAAGCCGCCTACGAGCAGTACTTC.

The genes are TRBV30 and TRBJ2-7, with 10 bases identical to TRBD2. The trim removed 0 bases at V and 5 bases at J, leaving 4 bases unmatched. The germline CDR1 and CDR2 sequences are GTSNPN and SVGIG (reference sequence). The CDR3 is 14 amino acids. The CDR3 here is CAWSVLAGGDEQYF. In DNA form, the CDR3 reads TGTGCCTGGAGTGTGTTAGCGGGAGGTGACGAGCAGTACTTC.

This rearrangement joins TRBV7-2 to TRBJ2-7; D may be TRBD2 (6 bases). Germline V gene sequence: CDR1 SGHTA, CDR2 FQGNSA. The length of the CDR3 is 14 residues. V was shortened by 2 bases and J by 2 bases, with 10 bases between the two germline ends. CDR3 nucleotide sequence: TGTGCCAGCAGCTTAACTAGCACCACCTACGAGCAGTACTTC. Its translation is CASSLTSTTYEQYF.

The V call is TRBV20-1, the J call TRBJ2-3, with TRBD2 identical over 9 bases. The CDR3 consists of 14 residues. Germline V gene lookup returns CDR1 DFQATT and CDR2 SNEGSKA (reference sequence). V was pared by 5 bases and J by 5 bases, with 8 bases of the junction left unmatched. The CDR3 protein is CSAAPGLAIDTQYF. The CDR3 DNA is TGCAGTGCTGCCCCGGGACTAGCAATAGATACGCAGTATTTT.

The chain has TRBV20-1 and TRBJ2-2; D is undetermined. CDR3 size: 13 residues. Deletions cut 3 bases from V and 1 base from J, with 6 bases between. The germline gives CDR1 DFQATT, CDR2 SNEGSKA (reference sequence). CDR3 sequence: CSARTLNTGELFF. As DNA, the CDR3 is TGCAGTGCTAGGACTTTGAACACCGGGGAGCTGTTTTTT.

V usage is TRBV20-1 and J usage is TRBJ2-7; D unresolved. CDR1 and CDR2 from the germline V gene are DFQATT and SNEGSKA (reference sequence). Trimming stripped 1 base from V and 5 bases from J, with 9 bases between. This CDR3 has 12 residues. CDR3 coding DNA: TGCAGTGCTAGAGGGGTCGCTAACGAGCAGTACTTC. Residues: CSARGVANEQYF.

The CDR3 spells CASSFGQGQETQYF. The CDR3 bases are TGTGCCAGCAGCTTTGGGCAGGGACAAGAGACCCAGTACTTC. The chain combines TRBV7-9 with TRBJ2-5; tentatively, D is TRBD1 (5 bases). The germline V gene has CDR1 SEHNR and CDR2 FQNEAQ (reference sequence). The CDR3 consists of 14 residues. The ends were cut back, 3 bases at V and 2 bases at J, with 10 bases in the middle.

V gene TRBV2 combines with J gene TRBJ1-1; 9 positions agree with TRBD1. This CDR3 contains 14 residues. V trimming: 6 bases; J trimming: 7 bases; junction bases outside the gene matches: 9. Germline-derived CDR1 and CDR2 are SNHLY and FYNNEI. The CDR3 DNA reads as TGTGCCAGCAGGGGGACAGGGCAAAACCTTGAAGCTTTCTTT. Translated, it gives CASRGTGQNLEAFF.

The chain joins TRBV30 to TRBJ2-3; D gene uncertain. The ends were cut back, 7 bases at V and 2 bases at J, with 13 bases in the middle. The CDR3 has 13 amino acids. Germline V CDR1 and CDR2: GTSNPN, SVGIG (reference sequence). Here the CDR3 DNA reads TGTGCCTCCATTAAGGATTTCACAGATACGCAGTATTTT. Translating gives CASIKDFTDTQYF.

This chain links TRBV28 with TRBJ2-6; the D is unclear. This CDR3 region has 17 residues. V was clipped by 5 bases and J by 0 bases, with 14 bases between them. Germline V gene sequence: CDR1 MDHEN, CDR2 SYDVKM. The CDR3 coding sequence is TGTGCCAGCAGTACACGGCAGGTGTACTCTGGGGCCAACGTCCTGACTTTC. It yields the protein CASSTRQVYSGANVLTF. The whole variable domain, filled in from reference TRBV28 and TRBJ2-6, reads DVKVTQSSRYLVKRTGEKVFLECVQDMDHENMFWYRQDPGLGLRLIYFSYDVKMKEKGDIPEGYSVSREKKERFSLILESASTNQTSMYLCASSTRQVYSGANVLTFGAGSRLTVL.

The chain carries TRBV20-1 and TRBJ2-4; 8 nucleotides match TRBD1. Germline CDR1 is DFQATT and CDR2 is SNEGSKA (reference sequence). V lost 6 bases to trimming and J lost 3 bases; unmatched junction nucleotides: 7. The CDR3 extends over 14 amino acids. CDR3: CSASTGVGKNIQYF. As DNA, the CDR3 is TGCAGTGCATCGACAGGGGTGGGCAAAAACATTCAGTACTTC.

The V call is TRBV20-1, the J call TRBJ2-4; TRBD1 matches 9 bases. The germline V gene encodes CDR1 DFQATT and CDR2 SNEGSKA (reference sequence). The CDR3 runs to 15 residues. Trimming cost V 5 bases and J 14 bases; bases outside gene matches: 19. Here the CDR3 DNA reads TGCAGTGCTCCAGGCCCGGGACAGGGTTTTGTTGCGGAGTACTTC. This encodes CSAPGPGQGFVAEYF.

The genes are TRBV20-1 and TRBJ1-2, with unresolved D. The CDR3 runs 14 residues. V gave up 0 bases and J gave up 0 bases, with 8 bases separating them. Looked up from germline, CDR1 is DFQATT and CDR2 is SNEGSKA (reference sequence). CDR3 DNA sequence: TGCAGTGCTAGAGATACGTATCCTAACTATGGCTACACCTTC. Amino acids: CSARDTYPNYGYTF.

V is TRBV3-1 and J is TRBJ2-7, with D uncertain. Per the germline V gene, CDR1 is LGHDT and CDR2 is YNNKEL (reference sequence). Trimming took 0 bases from V and 5 from J, leaving 14 bases between them. CDR3 length: 15 residues. The CDR3: CASSQDPPPMDEQYF. CDR3 sequence (DNA): TGTGCCAGCAGCCAAGATCCCCCCCCTATGGACGAGCAGTACTTC.

This chain joins TRBV4-1 and TRBJ2-7, with a weak D call TRBD2 (6 bases). Germline V gene data show CDR1 as MGHRA and CDR2 as YSYEKL. The CDR3 totals 14 residues. V gave up 0 bases and J gave up 3 bases, with 9 bases separating them. CDR3 nucleotide sequence: TGCGCCAGCAGCCAAGAGTCTAGCGTCTACGAGCAGTACTTC. Protein product: CASSQESSVYEQYF.

The V gene is TRBV5-4, the J gene TRBJ1-1, with a possible D match to TRBD1 (6 bases). Germline V gene sequence: CDR1 SGHNT, CDR2 YYREEE (reference sequence). The CDR3 is 13 residues long. The V gene lost 5 bases and the J gene lost 4 bases, with 12 bases spanning the gap. As DNA, the CDR3 is TGTGCCAGCAGTTCAGGGGAAAGCACTGAAGCTTTCTTT. Protein product: CASSSGESTEAFF.

The CDR3 loop is CSVDDRGMNTEAFF. The CDR3 DNA sequence: TGCAGCGTTGACGACAGGGGAATGAACACTGAAGCTTTCTTT. V usage is TRBV29-1 and J usage is TRBJ1-1; TRBD1 agrees at 8 bases. CDR1 is SQVTM, CDR2 ANQGSEA, per germline. This CDR3 comprises 14 residues. The V and J ends lost 3 bases and 0 bases, in that order; junction bases with no gene match: 3.